The rows below give T cell receptor beta chains drawn from one sample of a study of shared clonotypes between healthy human individuals. Method: immunoSEQ multiplex PCR; TCRdb's copy keeps in-frame clones and lacks some. The sample shows around 2.1 million clones, approximately 94% of them seen only once. The source material was naive CD4+ T cells sorted from blood. The receptor set was obtained from a young man in good health. Each CDR3 is given without its conserved first and last residue.

j_call: TRBJ2-1
v_call: TRBV19
cdr3_aa: ASSIADRYTSSYNEQF

j_call: TRBJ1-4
v_call: TRBV5-1
cdr3_aa: ASSIPGLGESTESEKLF

j_call: TRBJ1-3
v_call: TRBV12-5
cdr3_aa: ASGLSSGNTIY

j_call: TRBJ1-1
v_call: TRBV5-6
cdr3_aa: ASSGQTGGNTEAF

j_call: TRBJ1-2
v_call: TRBV2
cdr3_aa: ASQAGSPYGYT

j_call: TRBJ1-5
v_call: TRBV6-1
cdr3_aa: ASSRDAGGQPQH

j_call: TRBJ1-3
v_call: TRBV9
cdr3_aa: ASSVGDRGYTGNTIY

j_call: TRBJ2-7
v_call: TRBV5-1
cdr3_aa: ASSRMGVRSYEQY

j_call: TRBJ2-7
v_call: TRBV7-9
cdr3_aa: ASSLGQSLSYEQY

j_call: TRBJ2-7
v_call: TRBV11-2
cdr3_aa: ASSLAGQGV

j_call: TRBJ1-2
v_call: TRBV4-2
cdr3_aa: ASSPTLPGQGLGYT

j_call: TRBJ2-3
v_call: TRBV27
cdr3_aa: ASSFERGTDTQY

j_call: TRBJ1-5
v_call: TRBV28
cdr3_aa: ASSLSRGRAGQQPQH

j_call: TRBJ1-2
v_call: TRBV15
cdr3_aa: ATSTSSTGDTYGYT

j_call: TRBJ2-3
v_call: TRBV6-5
cdr3_aa: ASGRAPGDTQY

j_call: TRBJ2-1
v_call: TRBV25-1
cdr3_aa: ASSGDSSSYNEQF

j_call: TRBJ1-1
v_call: TRBV5-1
cdr3_aa: ASSLVGNSAEAF

j_call: TRBJ1-2
v_call: TRBV5-5
cdr3_aa: ASSSGGAGTYGYT